This section outlines one T cell receptor beta chain sequence together with its context. Its antigen remains unidentified. Time point defined: baseline, week 1 (first vaccination visit). Treatment meaning: pre-vaccination baseline after standard-of-care therapy. The donor cohort comprised cases of new WHO grade 3 or 4 IDH1-mutant, ATRX-lost astrocytoma. The data were taken from a study of a mutant IDH1 vaccine in newly diagnosed glioma. Background on the study: Antecedent treatment encompassed radiotherapy, temozolomide, or their combination; the majority received both.

The length of the CDR3 is 15 residues. Trimming cost V 0 bases and J 4 bases, with 13 bases left between them. Per germline, CDR1 SGHRS and CDR2 YFSETQ. Sequenced by immunoSEQ multiplex PCR; TCRdb stores in-frame clones only, minus some. The table includes 30,000 to 35,000 clones, about three quarters detected once. Study observations and caveats: It was approximately 93% of patients that developed vaccine-induced immune responses.

The TCR originated in a man in his fifties or sixties with glioma. Some clones in this sample may be carry-over from other donors' samples. Sequencing used peripheral blood mononuclear cells (PBMCs), obtained from a glioma patient treated with radiotherapy, temozolomide or both. The V gene is TRBV5-1, the J gene TRBJ2-5; D might be TRBD2 (6 bases). DNA for the CDR3: TGCGCCAGCAGCTTGGAGGGGAGGATTGGAGAGACCCAGTACTTC. Amino acid sequence: CASSLEGRIGETQYF.